Below are 26 T cell receptor beta chains sequenced from a single sample in a study of blood T cell repertoires in COVID-19 (dated by TCRdb to 2018 to 2021). The library was obtained by the immunoSEQ multiplex PCR assay. The clones in this table, taken by TCRdb from immuneACCESS, are in-frame only. Not every clone is retained; where verified, under half of the shortfall comes from an unresolved V gene, and the cause of the rest is unknown. The sample contains over 30,000 clones, over 80% of them found a single time. The ten largest account for roughly a tenth of the sample. Sequencing was carried out using peripheral blood. These receptors were collected from a human donor in a cohort sampled during active COVID-19.

In this sample, this clone is large (0.1 to 1%). The chain has TRBV7-2 and TRBJ2-7, with 8 positions matching TRBD1. The CDR3 sequence is 14 residues long. The V gene's germline CDR1 is SGHTA and CDR2 FQGNSA. V gave up 6 bases and J gave up 7 bases; unmatched junction bases: 11. CDR3 residues: CASSRDRGQGEQYF. In nucleotides, the CDR3 is TGTGCCAGCAGTCGAGACAGGGGCCAGGGGGAGCAGTACTTC.

The CDR3 DNA reads as TGTGCCAGCCGGACAGGGGGCACCTATGGCTACACCTTC. Its translation is CASRTGGTYGYTF. The chain couples TRBV27 to TRBJ1-2, with 11 bases fitting TRBD1. Germline V lookup: CDR1 MNHEY, CDR2 SMNVEV (reference sequence). The CDR3 has 13 amino acids. With V trimmed by 8 bases and J by 4 bases, 3 bases remained unmatched.

The chain couples TRBV4-3 to TRBJ2-4; the match to TRBD1 covers 7 bases. Trimming removed 1 base from V and 6 bases from J; junction bases left unmatched: 12. This CDR3 region has 17 residues. Looked up from germline, CDR1 is LGHNA and CDR2 is YSLEER. CDR3 nucleotide sequence: TGCGCCAGCAGCCAAGGTGCACAGGGGATAGTATCAAACATTCAGTACTTC. Translating it yields CASSQGAQGIVSNIQYF.

The chain employs TRBV5-6 and TRBJ1-1; D gene ambiguous. The germline V gene has CDR1 SGHDT and CDR2 YYEEEE. Trimming removed 0 bases at V and 4 bases at J, with 7 bases between. This CDR3 has 13 amino acids. The CDR3 coding sequence is TGTGCCAGCAGCTTGGGAGGCCGCACTGAAGCTTTCTTT. This codes for CASSLGGRTEAFF.

J is TRBJ1-2 and V is TRBV6-5; D gene unclear. V was trimmed by 6 bases and J by 7 bases, leaving 15 bases between them. The CDR3 runs to 13 residues. The germline gives CDR1 MNHEY, CDR2 SVGAGI. This chain's CDR3 is CASRSRGSGGYTF. The CDR3 region has the DNA TGTGCCAGCAGGTCCCGTGGGAGCGGTGGCTACACCTTC.

The genes are TRBV29-1 and TRBJ2-1; D uncertain. V dropped 4 bases and J dropped 6 bases, with 10 bases sitting between them. The germline CDR1 and CDR2 sequences are SQVTM and ANQGSEA. There are 12 residues in the CDR3. Here the CDR3 DNA reads TGCAGCGTTGTGATCCCAGGCAATGAGCAGTTCTTC. Its protein is CSVVIPGNEQFF.

J is TRBJ1-5 and V is TRBV30; D might be TRBD1 (6 bases). Looked up from germline, CDR1 is GTSNPN and CDR2 is SVGIG (reference sequence). This CDR3 is 11 amino acids long. As DNA, the CDR3 is TGTGCTGAGGGGGTTTCTCAGCCCCAGCATTTT. This codes for CAEGVSQPQHF.

This CDR3 is CATLQINYGYTF. DNA for the CDR3: TGTGCCACCCTACAGATAAACTATGGCTACACCTTC. This rearrangement joins TRBV6-5 to TRBJ1-2, with unresolved D. With 10 bases removed from V and 2 bases from J, the gap between germline ends came to 11 bases. The CDR3 length is 12 residues. Germline CDR1 and CDR2: MNHEY and SVGAGI.

The chain couples TRBV4-2 to TRBJ2-6; possible D gene TRBD1, 6 bases. CDR3 length equals 16 residues. V lost 3 bases to trimming and J lost 4 bases, with 13 bases between them. Looked up from germline, CDR1 is LGHNA and CDR2 is YNFKEQ. CDR3 amino acids: CASSQDRTAGANVLTF. The DNA of the CDR3 is TGTGCCAGCAGCCAGGATAGGACAGCCGGGGCCAACGTCCTGACTTTC.

A remark on this clone: The junction departs from germline at one end; a sequencing error may be responsible. The V and J genes are TRBV15 and TRBJ2-7; D may be TRBD1 (5 bases). Germline CDR1 and CDR2: LNHNV and YYDKDF (reference sequence). The CDR3 extends over 14 amino acids. Here the CDR3 DNA reads TGTGCCGCCAGGGTCGATCGTTACACCTACGAGCAGTACTTC. It specifies CAARVDRYTYEQYF.

The chain combines TRBV5-5 with TRBJ1-1, with D uncertain. The germline CDR1 and CDR2 sequences are SGHKS and YYEKEE (reference sequence). This CDR3 has 11 amino acids. The ends were cut back, 5 bases at V and 10 bases at J, with 12 bases in the middle. The CDR3, as DNA: TGTGCCAGCAGGAGCTCCCGATCAGCTTTCTTT. Translated: CASRSSRSAFF.

The V call is TRBV5-1, the J call TRBJ2-2, with 9 positions matching TRBD1. The V gene end was trimmed by 4 bases and the J gene end by 0 bases; junction bases not matched to a gene: 4. The germline CDR1 and CDR2 sequences are SGHRS and YFSETQ. This CDR3 contains 16 residues. Here the CDR3 DNA reads TGCGCCAGCAGCACGGGACAGGGCTCGAACACCGGGGAGCTGTTTTTT. This codes for CASSTGQGSNTGELFF.

The gene calls are TRBV5-1 and TRBJ2-5; 14 bases align to TRBD2. CDR3 length: 17 amino acids. V lost 4 bases to trimming and J lost 5 bases; unmatched junction nucleotides: 10. In germline, CDR1 is SGHRS, CDR2 YFSETQ. This chain's CDR3 is CASSPGLAGGVSETQYF. The CDR3 region has the DNA TGCGCCAGCAGCCCTGGACTAGCGGGAGGTGTGAGCGAGACCCAGTACTTC.

This clone was found once. The chain carries TRBV4-1 and TRBJ2-7; TRBD1 matches at 7 bases. Germline values: CDR1 MGHRA, CDR2 YSYEKL. V trimming: 0 bases; J trimming: 9 bases; junction bases outside the gene matches: 11. CDR3 length: 15 amino acids. For the CDR3, the DNA is TGCGCCAGCAGCCAAGACGGACAGGTGATTTATGGGCAGTACTTC. It codes for CASSQDGQVIYGQYF.

This clone was recorded only once. CDR3 nucleotides: TGTGCCAGCAGTCCAGCCGGGACAGCAGAGACCCAGTACTTC. Its protein product is CASSPAGTAETQYF. The chain joins TRBV25-1 to TRBJ2-5; TRBD1 aligns across 7 bases. Germline lookup yields CDR1 MGHDK and CDR2 SYGVNS. The CDR3 totals 14 residues. V shed 5 bases and J 4 bases; nucleotides not matched to a gene: 7.

This clone was seen only a few times. The chain is built from TRBV9 and TRBJ1-1; 7 bases map to TRBD1. CDR3 length: 14 amino acids. The V gene's germline CDR1 is SGDLS and CDR2 YYNGEE. Trimming took 0 bases from V and 4 from J; bases not matched to a gene: 3. CDR3 in DNA: TGTGCCAGCAGCGTAGTTCCAGGGGGCACTGAAGCTTTCTTT. Translated: CASSVVPGGTEAFF.

This chain links TRBV28 with TRBJ2-7; TRBD1 is a possible D gene (6 bases). V lost 7 bases and J 1 base, leaving 17 bases between the germline ends. The CDR3 length is 15 residues. Germline CDR1 is MDHEN and CDR2 is SYDVKM. CDR3 sequence reads: CASTPHGTLSYEQYF. CDR3 bases: TGTGCCAGCACGCCCCACGGGACACTTTCCTACGAGCAGTACTTC.

In its sample, this clone was seen a few times. V and J are TRBV3-1 (or the pseudogene TRBV3-2) and TRBJ2-5; D unresolved. CDR3 length equals 13 residues. Looked up from germline, CDR1 is LGHDT and CDR2 is YNNKEL (reference sequence). Deletions cut 7 bases from V and 4 bases from J, with 13 bases between. CDR3: CASTPERGETQYF. The CDR3 bases are TGTGCCAGCACCCCCGAAAGAGGAGAGACCCAGTACTTC.

J is TRBJ2-1 and V is TRBV5-4; 8 nucleotides match TRBD2. J lost 1 base, V lost 1 base, and 13 bases had no gene match. The germline V gene encodes CDR1 SGHNT and CDR2 YYREEE (reference sequence). This CDR3 comprises 19 residues. CDR3 nucleotides: TGTGCCAGCAGCTTGTTTGACCTAGCGGGCTTGATGTCCTACAATGAGCAGTTCTTC. Translated, it gives CASSLFDLAGLMSYNEQFF.

The rearrangement joins TRBV18 to TRBJ1-1; 8 nucleotides line up with TRBD1. Germline V gene sequence: CDR1 KGHSH, CDR2 LQKENI. The CDR3 runs to 15 residues. V lost 4 bases, J lost 5 bases, and 9 bases stayed unmatched. The CDR3 spells CASSRFDRGGTEAFF. In DNA form, the CDR3 reads TGTGCCAGCTCACGGTTTGACAGGGGAGGGACTGAAGCTTTCTTT.

The rearrangement uses TRBV30 and TRBJ2-3, with D maybe TRBD1 (6 bases). V was clipped by 2 bases and J by 4 bases, with 10 bases between them. Germline assignment: CDR1 GTSNPN and CDR2 SVGIG (reference sequence). The CDR3 is made up of 13 amino acids. This chain's CDR3 is CAWSIQGPDTQYF. The CDR3 DNA sequence: TGTGCCTGGAGTATTCAGGGGCCAGATACGCAGTATTTT.

The chain is built from TRBV4-3 and TRBJ1-1; the D is unclear. V was shortened by 0 bases and J by 1 base, with 9 bases between the two germline ends. This CDR3 is built from 15 residues. CDR1 and CDR2 (germline): LGHNA, YSLEER. CDR3 loop: CASSQDLAQNTEAFF. In nucleotides, the CDR3 is TGCGCCAGCAGCCAAGATCTTGCACAGAACACTGAAGCTTTCTTT.

Concerning this clone: This same CDR3 is encoded by further DNA sequences in the sample. This chain links TRBV18 with TRBJ1-1, with D hard to call. This CDR3 has 12 amino acids. CDR1 and CDR2 (germline): KGHSH, LQKENI. V was clipped by 4 bases and J by 2 bases, with 5 bases between them. CDR3 residues: CASSRANTEAFF. CDR3 DNA sequence: TGTGCCAGCTCACGGGCCAACACTGAAGCTTTCTTT. Filled out from reference TRBV18 and TRBJ1-1, the complete variable domain reads NAGVMQNPRHLVRRRGQEARLRCSPMKGHSHVYWYRQLPEEGLKFMVYLQKENIIDESGMPKERFSAEFPKEGPSILRIQQVVRGDSAAYFCASSRANTEAFFGQGTRLTVV.

The genes are TRBV28 and TRBJ2-3, with unresolved D. Germline V gives CDR1 MDHEN, CDR2 SYDVKM. V was shortened by 6 bases and J by 4 bases, with 14 bases between the two germline ends. The CDR3 has 14 residues. In DNA form, the CDR3 reads TGTGCCAGCAGGGTGGCAGGTTCATCAGATACGCAGTATTTT. As protein: CASRVAGSSDTQYF.

This clone was counted only a few times. The chain links TRBV28 to TRBJ2-7; TRBD2 agrees at 11 bases. The CDR3 runs 15 residues. CDR1 and CDR2 (germline): MDHEN, SYDVKM. V dropped 2 bases and J dropped 6; count of bases not matched to a gene: 6. The CDR3 region is CASSLMTSGIPEQYF. The CDR3 coding sequence is TGTGCCAGCAGTTTAATGACTAGCGGGATTCCCGAGCAGTACTTC.

The count of this clone is one. The chain combines TRBV27 with TRBJ2-1; TRBD2 matches 9 bases. The trim removed 2 bases at V and 3 bases at J, leaving 5 bases unmatched. CDR3 size: 16 residues. Germline-derived CDR1 and CDR2 are MNHEY and SMNVEV (reference sequence). The CDR3 nucleotides are TGTGCCAGCAGTTTAGTCAAGACTAGCGGCTACAATGAGCAGTTCTTC. It specifies CASSLVKTSGYNEQFF.